The rows below give T cell receptor beta chains drawn from one sample of a study of OX40 agonist ivuxolimab in advanced cancers. This table comes from immunoSEQ multiplex PCR, and its TCRdb copy is limited to in-frame clones, with some not included. The sample holds under 95,000 clones; about 90% are singletons and the top ten take 8.7%. The sequencing used CD4+ or CD8+ T cells sorted from blood, collected in a trial of the OX40 agonist ivuxolimab. The source of these receptors is an adult with an advanced solid tumor such as melanoma, head and neck, liver or kidney cancer. Both conserved end residues are trimmed from each CDR3. Rows give clone size only sometimes, using once, few, many, or a class for an expanded clone.

TRBJ2-2 NA TRBV7-8 ASSFPAGLNTGELF
TRBJ1-5 NA TRBV30 AWSPGRGNQPQH
TRBJ2-1 NA TRBV5-6 ASSLDSSSYNEQF
TRBJ2-5 once TRBV27 ASSYGGTQY
TRBJ2-3 NA TRBV9 ASSVVGGTDTQY
TRBJ2-7 NA TRBV28 ASSLWYGLPLAGESSYEQY
TRBJ2-1 NA TRBV27 ASSLGRGQYNEQF
TRBJ2-7 NA TRBV27 ASSWGLSYEQY
TRBJ2-1 NA TRBV7-9 ASSSEKRDQNEQF
TRBJ2-1 NA TRBV29-1 SVARTARDEQF
TRBJ2-7 NA TRBV27 ASSTVRGAPNEQY
TRBJ1-1 NA TRBV9 ASSVWDRGLTTEAF
TRBJ1-1 NA TRBV5-4 ASSFLQGHTEAF
TRBJ2-5 NA TRBV30 AWSVGSVQETQY
TRBJ2-1 NA TRBV4-1 ASSRKGLAEPYNEQF
TRBJ2-1 NA TRBV7-2 ASSLKPGLASDGQF
TRBJ2-5 NA TRBV5-1 ASSLARSGYQETQY
TRBJ2-7 NA TRBV5-6 ASSLAPGVNEQY
TRBJ2-2 NA TRBV19 ASEGQGITGELF
TRBJ2-7 NA TRBV7-6 ASSLAGGQEGSYEQY
TRBJ1-5 few TRBV4-1 ASSQEGQAVDQPQH
TRBJ1-2 NA TRBV5-1 ASKLGLSTGVGYGYT
TRBJ2-3 NA TRBV19 ASSIRQGASTDTQY
TRBJ2-1 NA TRBV5-1 ASSGTRGSSLNEQF
TRBJ2-1 NA TRBV12-5 ASGQQGAYEQF
TRBJ2-1 NA TRBV9 ASSDNRGPEQF
TRBJ2-3 once TRBV10-1 ASSEAGGGDTQY
TRBJ1-2 NA TRBV25-1 ASSEPGTGPFNYGYT
TRBJ1-5 NA TRBV5-5 ASSLFRRDQPQH
TRBJ2-1 NA TRBV7-8 ASSFTLSGRIYNEQF
TRBJ1-2 NA TRBV18 ASSSETGEKYGYT
TRBJ2-7 NA TRBV6-6 AGSRGRGSYEQY
TRBJ1-1 NA TRBV27 ASGQGLMNTEAF
TRBJ1-2 NA TRBV5-5 ASSLYVSGYGYT
TRBJ2-7 NA TRBV6-6 ASRIGLAGVEQY
TRBJ2-4 NA TRBV4-1 ASSQVPSGTKNIQY
TRBJ1-1 NA TRBV18 ASSQGQFNTEAF
TRBJ2-7 NA TRBV11-3 ASSLGVGTTHGKQY
TRBJ2-7 NA TRBV19 ASSVGQNYEQY
TRBJ2-2 NA TRBV30 ASTWTSGREELF
TRBJ2-7 NA TRBV6-5 ASSNRDGYEQY
TRBJ2-7 NA TRBV7-6 ASSLSSSYEQY
TRBJ2-1 NA TRBV7-9 ASSSGTGFLSSYNEQF
TRBJ2-7 once TRBV7-3 ASSFGPDLFYEQY
TRBJ2-3 few TRBV4-1 ASSQIFRLAGGTDTQY
TRBJ2-1 NA TRBV27 ASSTGTSVDNEQF
TRBJ2-5 NA TRBV2 ASRRARSQETQY